A selection of T cell receptor beta chains follows, all from one sample in a study of T cell clonotyping in hematopoietic cell transplantation. The assay was immunoSEQ multiplex PCR, and TCRdb's table has in-frame clones only and misses some. The table lists several thousand clones, around 32% of them singletons. The sample consisted of peripheral blood mononuclear cells, taken 30 days after allogeneic stem cell transplant. The source of these receptors is a female patient between 50 and 60 years old who had an allogeneic stem cell transplant from an unrelated donor, so the T cells may come from the graft donor. Some clones in this sample may be carry-over from other donors' samples. CDR3s include the opening cysteine and the closing phenylalanine or tryptophan. The order of the fields is D gene, J gene, V gene, clone size, CDR3 DNA, CDR3 protein. A D gene is named only where the DNA matches it firmly. Not every row has a clone size; where given, it reads once, few, many or a size class.

- TRBJ2-1 TRBV19 few TGTGCCAGTTTTGGTGGGGGGCCGCACAATGAGCAGTTCTTC CASFGGGPHNEQFF
- TRBJ1-5 TRBV30 - TGTGCCTGGAGTGCGGGACGAAATCAGCCCCAGCATTTT CAWSAGRNQPQHF
TRBD1 TRBJ1-2 TRBV30 - TGTGCCTGGGGGACAGGGGAGATTGGCTACACCTTC CAWGTGEIGYTF
TRBD1 TRBJ2-7 TRBV6-5 - TGTGCCAGCAGTTCGGGACAGGGCTACGAGCAGTACTTC CASSSGQGYEQYF
- TRBJ1-2 TRBV30 few TGTGCCTGGAGGTGGGGGAAAGGCTATGGCTACACCTTC CAWRWGKGYGYTF
- TRBJ1-4 TRBV30 - TGTGCCTGGAGTGTACTAGGGTCACTGTTTTTT CAWSVLGSLFF
- TRBJ2-7 TRBV6-1 - TGTGCCAGCAGTGTTCTGACAGGAACCTACGAGCAGTACTTC CASSVLTGTYEQYF
TRBD1 TRBJ1-2 TRBV6-1 - TGTGCCAGCAGTGTTGGACAGGGGGCTAACTATGGCTACACCTTC CASSVGQGANYGYTF
- TRBJ2-1 TRBV29-1 - TGCAGCGTTGAAGATCGAAGGGGGACCTACAATGAGCAGTTCTTC CSVEDRRGTYNEQFF
- TRBJ2-7 TRBV5-6 - TGTGCCAGCAGCTTTGGACGAGGGTACTACGAGCAGTACTTC CASSFGRGYYEQYF
- TRBJ2-2 TRBV2 few TGTGCCAGCACCCCGGCCGGCGCCGGGGAGCTGTTTTTT CASTPAGAGELFF
TRBD1 TRBJ2-7 TRBV6-1 - TGTGCCAGCGGGGAGCAGGGGGCGTTCGAGCAGTACTTC CASGEQGAFEQYF
- TRBJ1-5 TRBV30 - TGTGCCTGGGGGATCGACATGTATCAGCCCCAGCACTTT CAWGIDMYQPQHF
TRBD1 TRBJ1-1 TRBV30 few TGTGCCTGGAGGGACAGGCGTGGCACTGAAGCTTTCTTT CAWRDRRGTEAFF
- TRBJ2-3 TRBV29-1 - TGCAGCGTTGATTTGCAGGGGACAGATACGCAGTATTTT CSVDLQGTDTQYF
- TRBJ1-6 TRBV30 - TGTGCCTGGAGGGATTATAATTCACCCCTCCACTTT CAWRDYNSPLHF
TRBD1 TRBJ1-3 TRBV30 - TGTGCGACACAGGGGAACACCATATATTTT CATQGNTIYF
- TRBJ2-5 TRBV6-5 few TGTGCCAGCAGTCGCGGGTGGGAGACCCAGTACTTC CASSRGWETQYF
- TRBJ2-7 TRBV30 once TGTGCCTGGAGTGTAGAGGGGAGCGAGCAGTACTTC CAWSVEGSEQYF
TRBD1 TRBJ1-1 TRBV6-6 few TGTGCCAGCAGTTACTCTCTACAGGGGGTGACTGAAGCTTTCTTT CASSYSLQGVTEAFF
- TRBJ2-3 TRBV5-5 - TGTGCCAGCAGTTCGGCCGCAGATACGCAGTATTTT CASSSAADTQYF
- TRBJ1-2 TRBV4-2 few TGTGCCAGCAGCCCAACAGCTAACTATGGCTACACCTTC CASSPTANYGYTF
- TRBJ1-3 TRBV30 - TGTGCCTGGAGCGACCAGGGAACTGGAAACACCATATATTTT CAWSDQGTGNTIYF
- TRBJ2-7 TRBV5-1 few TGCGCCAGCAGCTTGGTCTTTGGGCAGGAACCCTACGAGCAGTACTTC CASSLVFGQEPYEQYF
- TRBJ2-2 TRBV25-1 - TGTGCCAGCAGCCGCCGAGTGGTCGGGGAGCTGTTTTTT CASSRRVVGELFF
- TRBJ1-5 TRBV28 few TGTGCCAGCAGTTTAAGGCGGGAGCCCCAGCATTTT CASSLRREPQHF
- TRBJ1-2 TRBV4-2 few TGTGCCAGCAGCCAAGATTACAGGACTTGGAACTATGGCTACACCTTC CASSQDYRTWNYGYTF
TRBD2 TRBJ2-7 TRBV6-5 - TGTGCCAGCAGCAGGACTAGCGGGACTAACTACGAGCAGTACTTC CASSRTSGTNYEQYF
TRBD1 TRBJ1-4 TRBV19 - TGTGCCAGTAGTAGGCACAGGGGTGAAAAACTGTTTTTT CASSRHRGEKLFF
- TRBJ1-5 TRBV30 - TGTGCCTGGAGTCCCCAGGGCAATCAGCCCCAGCATTTT CAWSPQGNQPQHF
TRBD1 TRBJ1-5 TRBV25-1 few TGTGCCAGCAGTGTAAGTGACAGGGTTCAGCCCCAGCATTTT CASSVSDRVQPQHF
- TRBJ1-1 TRBV6-6 once TGTGCCAGCAGCCTGATGAACACTGAAGCTTTCTTT CASSLMNTEAFF
- TRBJ2-7 TRBV6-5 - TGTGCCAGCAGTCCACAGGGAACCTCGGTGGAGCAGTACTTC CASSPQGTSVEQYF
- TRBJ2-2 TRBV29-1 - TGCAGCGTCCCGATGGACACCGGGGAGCTGTTTTTT CSVPMDTGELFF